The 9 T cell receptor beta chains below come from one sample, sequenced in a study of T cells expressing NK-cell markers. TCRdb reanalyzed the 5' RACE reads and collapses them to one entry per CDR3 protein, without DNA. Here the sample table reports tens of thousands of distinct CDR3 sequences. Sequencing was carried out using blood T cells: a sorted CD56 or NKG2C T cell subset, CD4+ or CD8+ T cells, or bulk PBMC T cells (not recorded which). Source of these receptors: a woman aged 18-70 years in good health.

This chain connects TRBV6-4 to TRBJ2-2; the D call from TCRdb, TRBD1, cannot be confirmed without DNA. The CDR3 runs to 15 residues. Germline V gives CDR1 MRHNA, CDR2 SNTAGT. The CDR3 reads CASSRTGANTGELFF.

This chain links TRBV4-1 with TRBJ2-3; the D gene TCRdb calls, TRBD2, cannot be checked with no DNA. This CDR3 comprises 13 residues. CDR1 and CDR2 from the germline V gene are MGHRA and YSYEKL. CDR3 in amino acids: CASSQRKSDTQYF.

The rearrangement joins TRBV5-1 to TRBJ2-5; TCRdb picks TRBD2, but there is no DNA to check that call. This CDR3 has 17 residues. The germline V gene encodes CDR1 SGHRS and CDR2 YFSETQ. The CDR3 here is CASSLEGAGGPSETQYF.

V gene TRBV19 combines with J gene TRBJ2-7; lacking DNA, the TRBD2 call made by TCRdb goes unchecked. Germline loops: CDR1 LNHDA, CDR2 SQIVND (reference sequence). This CDR3 region has 14 residues. The chain's CDR3 is CASSTLAGDYEQYF.

The chain combines TRBV27 with TRBJ2-3; TCRdb's D call of TRBD2 is untestable without DNA. Germline V gene data show CDR1 as MNHEY and CDR2 as SMNVEV (reference sequence). The CDR3 spans 17 residues. The CDR3 here is CASSFLPGTSGLDTQYF.

This rearrangement joins TRBV5-5 to TRBJ2-3; the TRBD1 assignment by TCRdb is unverifiable without DNA. Germline-derived CDR1 and CDR2 are SGHKS and YYEKEE (reference sequence). The CDR3 sequence is 16 residues long. The CDR3 reads CASSFTGRGSTDTQYF.

The chain is built from TRBV10-3 and TRBJ2-2; the TCRdb D gene call, TRBD1, has no DNA to confirm it. From germline, CDR1 is ENHRY and CDR2 SYGVKD. The CDR3 runs to 16 residues. CDR3 amino acids: CAISPDPGTLTGELFF.

Considering frequency, this clonotype is medium-sized. The chain joins TRBV7-9 to TRBJ1-1; the D call of TRBD1 rests on TCRdb alone, since no DNA is present to check it. The CDR3 covers 15 residues. From germline, CDR1 is SEHNR and CDR2 FQNEAQ (reference sequence). The CDR3 loop is CASSLVERRNTEAFF.

The chain couples TRBV5-5 to TRBJ2-2; without DNA, the TCRdb call of TRBD1 cannot be checked. There are 16 residues in the CDR3. CDR1 and CDR2 (germline): SGHKS, YYEKEE (reference sequence). The CDR3 here is CASSNRDRGSPGELFF.